What follows describes a single T cell receptor beta chain. This clone came up a few times. The target of this receptor is not known. One end of the junction is discordant with germline, which a read error may explain. Libraries were built with PCR. Sequencing instrument: Illumina HiSeq 4000. High-throughput sequencing was used to profile the TCR beta-chain CDR3 region of each patient. Per the authors' processing: Drawing on CDR3 differences between clinicopathological groups, the researchers built a classifier meant to tell apart patients with distant-metastatic papillary thyroid cancer. To measure repertoire diversity the researchers used the Shannon index, while the Morisita-Horn index served to gauge how similar the tumor and blood repertoires were. TCRdb applied fastp at Q25 and MiXCR to the public reads, then kept only in-frame beta chains. It is TCRdb's table, rather than the study itself, that gives the V and J calls and clone size. The sample yields tens of thousands of clones; approximately 20% were counted once. The ten largest clones add up to roughly 8% of the sample.

These data originate in a study of metastatic and nonmetastatic thyroid tumors (dated by TCRdb to 2018 to 2020). Looking at the study overall: Repertoires from peripheral blood and from tumor or nodule tissue samples of malignant and benign thyroid patients were compared. What the study reported, not specific to this receptor: TCR beta diversity was reported as significantly higher in malignant tumors than in benign nodules, in both blood and tumor samples.

None of the patients had been given any treatment before thyroid surgery. Using T-cell receptor beta sequencing, the study looked back at clinical samples from patients collected from the early 2010s to the late 2010s. Source material: blood. This receptor was identified in a female donor with papillary thyroid cancer or a benign thyroid nodule (not recorded which). Some clones in this sample may be carry-over from other donors' samples.

Read as DNA, the sequence is TGTGCCAGCAGTGACCGCGGAGGGGGGGGCACATATACGCAGTATTTT. It translates to CASSDRGGGGTYTQYF. In this chain, TRBV10-1 is recombined with TRBJ2-3; matching of 7 bases hints at TRBD2 as the D gene. The CDR3 goes from the cysteine to the phenylalanine over 16 residues. Only the CDR3 DNA stays, 48 bases, in frame from base 1. Based on the germline V gene (reference sequence), the CDR1 and CDR2 sequences are WNHNN and SYGVQD.